The clone carrying this TCR beta chain was counted at least ten times. Its antigen is as yet unknown. V lost 0 bases, J lost 3 bases, and 8 bases lay in between. This CDR3 comprises 15 residues. Germline loops: CDR1 SGHVS, CDR2 FQNEAQ. This sample was taken from a study of naive and memory T cell subsets. Study results and limitations: A clonotype means one alpha or beta sequence, not an alpha/beta pair. In naive cells, over 85% of TCR sequences were seen only once.

The beta constant-region primer was an equimolar mix of two oligonucleotides covering TRBC1 and TRBC2. MiXCR, run by TCRdb on the UMI-ligation and nested PCR reads, gives a single entry per CDR3 protein. The repertoire holds about 85,000 distinct CDR3 sequences, with around 13% as singletons. This receptor was obtained from a human donor in good health. The chain joins TRBV7-8 to TRBJ1-4; no definite D call. Sequencing was done on a sample of central memory CD4+ T cells from blood. The CDR3 region is CASSLAWGSNEKLFF. DNA of the CDR3: TGTGCCAGCAGCTTAGCGTGGGGATCTAATGAAAAACTGTTTTTT.